These 11 T cell receptor beta chains originate from one sample sequenced in a study of shared clonotypes between healthy human individuals. Sequencing was performed with immunoSEQ multiplex PCR; in TCRdb, only in-frame clones are kept and a portion is missing. This table has millions of clones, 90% to 95% appearing once. The sample consisted of naive CD4+ T cells sorted from blood. Subset denoted: CD45RA+ positively selected. The receptor set was obtained from a man aged 18-30 years in good health.

This rearrangement joins TRBV18 to TRBJ2-1; TRBD1 matches 7 bases. Germline CDR1 reads KGHSH; CDR2 reads LQKENI. J gave up 7 bases and V 2 bases, and 11 bases lay outside the gene matches. The CDR3 length is 16 residues. CDR3 coding DNA: TGTGCCAGCTCACCAGAAACAGGGGCCCTTCGGAATGAGCAGTTCTTC. It is translated as CASSPETGALRNEQFF.

Note on this clone: The same CDR3 is also encoded by other DNA sequences in this sample. V is TRBV27 and J is TRBJ2-3; 13 bases map to TRBD2. Germline V gene sequence: CDR1 MNHEY, CDR2 SMNVEV (reference sequence). The CDR3 runs to 18 residues. V was pared by 2 bases and J by 0 bases, with 5 bases of the junction left unmatched. This chain's CDR3 is CASSLRLAGGLSTDTQYF. CDR3 DNA sequence: TGTGCCAGCAGTTTAAGACTAGCGGGAGGACTTAGCACAGATACGCAGTATTTT.

This chain joins TRBV9 and TRBJ1-6, with a weak D call TRBD1 (6 bases). Germline loops: CDR1 SGDLS, CDR2 YYNGEE. The V gene lost 0 bases and the J gene lost 3 bases, with 10 bases spanning the gap. The CDR3 loop spans 16 amino acids. CDR3 nucleotides: TGTGCCAGCAGCGTAGCACAGGGCGACTATAATTCACCCCTCCACTTT. Translating gives CASSVAQGDYNSPLHF. The entire variable domain, with the rest obtained from reference TRBV9 and TRBJ1-6, is as follows: DSGVTQTPKHLITATGQRVTLRCSPRSGDLSVYWYQQSLDQGLQFLIQYYNGEERAKGNILERFSAQQFPDLHSELNLSSLELGDSALYFCASSVAQGDYNSPLHFGNGTRLTVT.

The chain recombines TRBV6-5 with TRBJ1-6; 11 bases are shared with TRBD1. Germline V gene data show CDR1 as MNHEY and CDR2 as SVGAGI. The CDR3 has 15 residues. V was clipped by 6 bases and J by 10 bases; unmatched bases: 8. The CDR3, as DNA: TGTGCCAGCAGCCCCGGGACAGGGGGGGTCTCACCCCTCCACTTT. Its protein product is CASSPGTGGVSPLHF.

The chain joins TRBV5-1 to TRBJ1-2; D is unclear. Germline V lookup: CDR1 SGHRS, CDR2 YFSETQ. The CDR3 loop spans 14 amino acids. V was cut by 0 bases and J by 6 bases, with 12 bases left in between. The DNA for the CDR3 is TGCGCCAGCAGCTTGGCGGGTGGGGTGGATGGCTACACCTTC. This encodes CASSLAGGVDGYTF.

The chain has TRBV5-4 and TRBJ1-6; 11 positions match TRBD1. V lost 4 bases, J lost 0 bases, and 6 bases stayed unmatched. This CDR3 region has 18 residues. Germline CDR1 and CDR2: SGHNT and YYREEE (reference sequence). The CDR3 DNA follows: TGTGCCAGCAGCCCGCGGACAGGGGGCTTCTCCTATAATTCACCCCTCCACTTT. Protein: CASSPRTGGFSYNSPLHF. The full variable domain, rest sourced from reference TRBV5-4 and TRBJ1-6, is ETGVTQSPTHLIKTRGQQVTLRCSSQSGHNTVSWYQQALGQGPQFIFQYYREEENGRGNFPPRFSGLQFPNYSSELNVNALELDDSALYLCASSPRTGGFSYNSPLHFGNGTRLTVT.

The rearrangement joins TRBV9 to TRBJ2-3, with TRBD2 matching over 13 bases. After removal of 2 bases from V and 8 bases from J, the junction contained 11 bases not matched to a gene. The CDR3 is 17 residues long. Germline-derived CDR1 and CDR2 are SGDLS and YYNGEE. CDR3 loop: CASSVRTSGGTQGTQYF. As DNA, the CDR3 is TGTGCCAGCAGCGTTAGGACTAGCGGGGGCACCCAGGGTACGCAGTATTTT. The full variable domain, rest sourced from reference TRBV9 and TRBJ2-3, is DSGVTQTPKHLITATGQRVTLRCSPRSGDLSVYWYQQSLDQGLQFLIQYYNGEERAKGNILERFSAQQFPDLHSELNLSSLELGDSALYFCASSVRTSGGTQGTQYFGPGTRLTVL.

The chain is built from TRBV5-1 and TRBJ2-7; D is ambiguous. Germline CDR1 is SGHRS and CDR2 is YFSETQ. The CDR3 runs 13 residues. The germline V and J ends were trimmed by 1 base and 1 base, with 6 bases remaining between them. In DNA, the CDR3 is TGCGCCAGCAGCTTGTACTCGTCCTACGAGCAGTACTTC. Translated: CASSLYSSYEQYF.

This chain links TRBV7-2 with TRBJ2-7; D remains unclear. Germline V gene sequence: CDR1 SGHTA, CDR2 FQGNSA. The V end was cut by 6 bases, the J end by 1 base, with 19 bases between. CDR3 length: 16 amino acids. CDR3 bases: TGTGCCAGCAGTTTCGGCCTCCAAGGAGAATCCTACGAGCAGTACTTC. Residues: CASSFGLQGESYEQYF.

The chain carries TRBV7-9 and TRBJ2-4; 10 bases align to TRBD1. V dropped 5 bases and J dropped 5; count of bases not matched to a gene: 6. The V gene's germline CDR1 is SEHNR and CDR2 FQNEAQ (reference sequence). CDR3 length: 15 residues. The chain's CDR3 is CASSRQGALQNIQYF. Here the CDR3 DNA reads TGTGCCAGCAGCCGACAGGGGGCTCTCCAAAACATTCAGTACTTC.

The gene calls are TRBV4-1 and TRBJ2-1; D perhaps matches TRBD2 (6 bases). V lost 0 bases and J lost 5, with 17 bases in between. The CDR3 has 17 residues. Germline values: CDR1 MGHRA, CDR2 YSYEKL. In nucleotides, the CDR3 is TGCGCCAGCAGCCAAGATGATGGGGCTAGCGCCCACAATGAGCAGTTCTTC. Its protein product is CASSQDDGASAHNEQFF.